The clone carrying this TCR beta chain was observed a few times. Antigen: not known. The data were taken from a study of CD8+ T cells in alopecia areata. Study-level findings and limits: Affected scalp, especially in alopecia totalis/universalis, had a higher clonality than normal scalp did.

The authors extracted RNA and reverse transcribed it into cDNA as the sequencing template. Clones were read by immunoSEQ multiplex PCR, and TCRdb kept only the in-frame ones, dropping some. The sample lists approximately 280,000 clones; over 45% were seen once. Indicated treatment: oral pan-JAK inhibitor, 5-10 mg twice daily. Lesional scalp punch biopsies and peripheral blood were collected from alopecia areata patients. PBMCs yielded sorted CD4+ and CD8+ T cells. Source: CD4+ T cells sorted from blood, taken at week 24, from a patient treated with tofacitinib. This receptor was taken from a human donor with alopecia areata.

Here the CDR3 reads CAWSVLGQLEAFF. The CDR3 DNA reads TGTGCCTGGAGTGTACTCGGACAGCTAGAAGCTTTCTTT. The V and J genes are TRBV30 and TRBJ1-1, with D perhaps matching TRBD1 (6 bases). Germline V lookup: CDR1 GTSNPN, CDR2 SVGIG (reference sequence). Trimming shortened V by 0 bases and J by 8 bases, and 13 bases separated the two germline ends. The CDR3 length is 13 residues. Looking up the rest from reference TRBV30 and TRBJ1-1 gives the full variable domain: SQTIHQWPATLVQPVGSPLSLECTVEGTSNPNLYWYRQAAGRGLQLLFYSVGIGQISSEVPQNLSASRPQDRQFILSSKKLLLSDSGFYLCAWSVLGQLEAFFGQGTRLTVV.